Listed below are T cell receptor beta chains from one sample, sequenced in a study of blood T cell repertoires in COVID-19. Clones were read by immunoSEQ multiplex PCR, and TCRdb kept only the in-frame ones, dropping some. The sample records tens of thousands of clones, more than 70% being singletons. The sequencing input was peripheral blood. All receptors derive from a woman older than 75 with acute or convalescent COVID-19. Each CDR3 is given with its conserved first and last residue. A D gene is named only where the DNA matches it firmly. Rows may omit the clone size; those that give it use once, few, many or a size class.

D gene: .; J gene: TRBJ2-7; V gene: TRBV6-1; clone size: .; CDR3 DNA: TGTGCCAGCAGCAAGGACAGCTCCTACGAGCAGTACTTC; CDR3 protein: CASSKDSSYEQYF
D gene: .; J gene: TRBJ1-2; V gene: TRBV6-5; clone size: .; CDR3 DNA: TGTGCCAGCAGGGGATATGGGGCAGACTATGGCTACACCTTC; CDR3 protein: CASRGYGADYGYTF
D gene: .; J gene: TRBJ1-4; V gene: TRBV4-1; clone size: .; CDR3 DNA: TGCGCCAGCAGCCAAGAACTGGCGGTGAATGAAAAACTGTTTTTT; CDR3 protein: CASSQELAVNEKLFF
D gene: .; J gene: TRBJ1-4; V gene: TRBV5-1; clone size: .; CDR3 DNA: TGCGCCAGCAGCTTGGATGCCAGGGGTGAAAAACTGTTTTTT; CDR3 protein: CASSLDARGEKLFF
D gene: .; J gene: TRBJ1-6; V gene: TRBV9; clone size: .; CDR3 DNA: TGTGCCAGCAGCGTAGGGGTACAGGGAACAGATTCACCCCTCCACTTT; CDR3 protein: CASSVGVQGTDSPLHF
D gene: TRBD1; J gene: TRBJ1-6; V gene: TRBV2; clone size: .; CDR3 DNA: TGTGCCAGCAGGGTTACGACAGGGGTAAATTCACCCCTCCACTTT; CDR3 protein: CASRVTTGVNSPLHF
D gene: TRBD2; J gene: TRBJ2-7; V gene: TRBV11-2; clone size: .; CDR3 DNA: TGTGCCAGCAGCTTAGACCCCCGGACTAGCGGGACCCCCTACGAGCAGTACTTC; CDR3 protein: CASSLDPRTSGTPYEQYF
D gene: TRBD2; J gene: TRBJ2-5; V gene: TRBV18; clone size: few; CDR3 DNA: TGTGCCAGCTCACCGCGGGGGACTACCCAAGAGACCCAGTACTTC; CDR3 protein: CASSPRGTTQETQYF
D gene: .; J gene: TRBJ1-2; V gene: TRBV5-1; clone size: .; CDR3 DNA: TGCGCCAGCAGCTTGGGCGGGGGGGTTGGCGGCTACACCTTC; CDR3 protein: CASSLGGGVGGYTF
D gene: .; J gene: TRBJ1-2; V gene: TRBV6-6; clone size: few; CDR3 DNA: TGTGCCAGCAGCTCAGGGGCCTCCTATGGCTACACCTTC; CDR3 protein: CASSSGASYGYTF
D gene: .; J gene: TRBJ2-7; V gene: TRBV27; clone size: few; CDR3 DNA: TGTGCCAGCAGTTTTCGAGCTGGGACTCTATACGAGCAGTACTTC; CDR3 protein: CASSFRAGTLYEQYF
D gene: .; J gene: TRBJ1-4; V gene: TRBV18; clone size: .; CDR3 DNA: TGTGCCAGCTCAAAAGGCCCCCCGGGGGAAAATGAAAAACTGTTTTTT; CDR3 protein: CASSKGPPGENEKLFF
D gene: TRBD2; J gene: TRBJ2-1; V gene: TRBV7-2; clone size: .; CDR3 DNA: TGTGCCAGCAGCCCTAGCTGGGGGGGTAATGAGCAGTTCTTC; CDR3 protein: CASSPSWGGNEQFF
D gene: TRBD2; J gene: TRBJ2-3; V gene: TRBV18; clone size: .; CDR3 DNA: TGTGCCAGCTCACCACGGCTAGCGGGAGATACGCAGTATTTT; CDR3 protein: CASSPRLAGDTQYF
D gene: .; J gene: TRBJ2-7; V gene: TRBV6-5; clone size: .; CDR3 DNA: TGTGCCAGCAGTTACACTATCGGGTCCTACGAGCAGTACTTC; CDR3 protein: CASSYTIGSYEQYF
D gene: .; J gene: TRBJ2-5; V gene: TRBV10-3; clone size: .; CDR3 DNA: TGTGCCATCAGTGAAGGGAGTCAAGAGACCCAGTACTTC; CDR3 protein: CAISEGSQETQYF
D gene: .; J gene: TRBJ1-1; V gene: TRBV5-1; clone size: .; CDR3 DNA: TGCGCCAGCAGCTTGGAGGCAGGGGTGGCCAACACTGAAGCTTTCTTT; CDR3 protein: CASSLEAGVANTEAFF
D gene: .; J gene: TRBJ1-2; V gene: TRBV18; clone size: .; CDR3 DNA: TGTGCCAGCTCCACCGACAAAAACTATGGCTACACCTTC; CDR3 protein: CASSTDKNYGYTF
D gene: TRBD1; J gene: TRBJ2-7; V gene: TRBV5-4; clone size: .; CDR3 DNA: TGTGCCAGCAGCCTCCCCGGGACAGGCTCCTACGAGCAGTACTTC; CDR3 protein: CASSLPGTGSYEQYF
D gene: TRBD1; J gene: TRBJ1-2; V gene: TRBV5-4; clone size: .; CDR3 DNA: TGTGCCAGCAGCTTGGAAGGGACAGGGAGCCGCTATGGCTACACCTTC; CDR3 protein: CASSLEGTGSRYGYTF
D gene: TRBD1; J gene: TRBJ1-6; V gene: TRBV2; clone size: .; CDR3 DNA: TGTGCCAGCACCTCGACCCGGGACAGAGGCAATTCACCCCTCCACTTT; CDR3 protein: CASTSTRDRGNSPLHF
D gene: .; J gene: TRBJ1-4; V gene: TRBV7-9; clone size: .; CDR3 DNA: TGTGCCAGCAGCTCCGGAGACGGGGGTGAAAAACTGTTTTTT; CDR3 protein: CASSSGDGGEKLFF
D gene: TRBD1; J gene: TRBJ1-5; V gene: TRBV7-2; clone size: .; CDR3 DNA: TGTGCCAGCAGCTTTCGACAGGGGGATCAGCCCCAGCATTTT; CDR3 protein: CASSFRQGDQPQHF
D gene: .; J gene: TRBJ2-2; V gene: TRBV5-1; clone size: .; CDR3 DNA: TGCGCCAGCAGCCTGGATGGGGGCCACACCGGGGAGCTGTTTTTT; CDR3 protein: CASSLDGGHTGELFF
D gene: TRBD1; J gene: TRBJ2-1; V gene: TRBV2; clone size: once; CDR3 DNA: TGTGCCAGTGGGGTCCGGGACAGAGACAATGAGCAGTTCTTC; CDR3 protein: CASGVRDRDNEQFF
D gene: .; J gene: TRBJ2-1; V gene: TRBV5-4; clone size: .; CDR3 DNA: TGTGCCAGCAGCCCTGAGTACAATGAGCAGTTCTTC; CDR3 protein: CASSPEYNEQFF
D gene: .; J gene: TRBJ1-6; V gene: TRBV6-1; clone size: few; CDR3 DNA: TGTGCCAGCAGTGAAGTACCATCGTGGGGGCCGAGCTCCTATAATTCACCCCTCCACTTT; CDR3 protein: CASSEVPSWGPSSYNSPLHF
D gene: TRBD2; J gene: TRBJ2-1; V gene: TRBV2; clone size: .; CDR3 DNA: TGTGCCAGCAGTGCCACAGCGGGGGGATACAATGAGCAGTTCTTC; CDR3 protein: CASSATAGGYNEQFF
D gene: .; J gene: TRBJ1-1; V gene: TRBV10-3; clone size: .; CDR3 DNA: .; CDR3 protein: CAISVGGGSTFF
D gene: .; J gene: TRBJ1-2; V gene: TRBV12-3/TRBV12-4; clone size: once; CDR3 DNA: TGTGCCAGCAGAGCAGAAGGGGGCTATGGCTACACCTTC; CDR3 protein: CASRAEGGYGYTF
D gene: TRBD2; J gene: TRBJ2-1; V gene: TRBV19; clone size: .; CDR3 DNA: TGTGCCAGTAGTATACTCCTTACTAGCGGCGATTACAATGAGCAGTTCTTC; CDR3 protein: CASSILLTSGDYNEQFF
D gene: .; J gene: TRBJ1-1; V gene: TRBV19; clone size: .; CDR3 DNA: TGTGCCAGTAGTATTAGGGGAATCGCTTTCTTT; CDR3 protein: CASSIRGIAFF
D gene: .; J gene: TRBJ2-3; V gene: TRBV7-7; clone size: .; CDR3 DNA: TGTGCTAGCAGCTTAGCGAGGGGGGGGTCAGATACGCAGTATTTT; CDR3 protein: CASSLARGGSDTQYF
D gene: .; J gene: TRBJ1-4; V gene: TRBV7-2; clone size: .; CDR3 DNA: TGTGCCAGCAGCTTACAGGGGACTAATGAAAAACTGTTTTTT; CDR3 protein: CASSLQGTNEKLFF
D gene: TRBD2; J gene: TRBJ2-1; V gene: TRBV6-6; clone size: few; CDR3 DNA: TGTGCCAGCAGTTCAGGGACTAGCGGGTACAATGAGCAGTTCTTC; CDR3 protein: CASSSGTSGYNEQFF
D gene: .; J gene: TRBJ1-1; V gene: TRBV29-1; clone size: .; CDR3 DNA: TGCAGCGTTGAAACGGGGGCTGAAGCTTTCTTT; CDR3 protein: CSVETGAEAFF
D gene: .; J gene: TRBJ1-1; V gene: TRBV2; clone size: .; CDR3 DNA: TGTGCCGCGGGGGAGAACACTGAAGCTTTCTTT; CDR3 protein: CAAGENTEAFF
D gene: TRBD2; J gene: TRBJ2-1; V gene: TRBV6-2/TRBV6-3; clone size: once; CDR3 DNA: TGTGCCAGCAGCCTTGAGACTAGCAGCTACAATGAGCAGTTCTTC; CDR3 protein: CASSLETSSYNEQFF
D gene: .; J gene: TRBJ2-7; V gene: TRBV3-1/TRBV3-2; clone size: .; CDR3 DNA: TGTGCCAGCAGCCCTTTTGCGGGGAGCTCCTACGAGCAGTACTTC; CDR3 protein: CASSPFAGSSYEQYF
D gene: .; J gene: TRBJ1-3; V gene: TRBV30; clone size: .; CDR3 DNA: TGTGCCTGGAGTGCCGGTCTAGGAAACACCATATATTTT; CDR3 protein: CAWSAGLGNTIYF
D gene: .; J gene: TRBJ1-1; V gene: TRBV5-1; clone size: .; CDR3 DNA: TGCGCCAGCAGCGCAGGAAGGTCGAACGGGCAGGGTCTTGCTGAAGCTTTCTTT; CDR3 protein: CASSAGRSNGQGLAEAFF
D gene: TRBD2; J gene: TRBJ2-3; V gene: TRBV6-2/TRBV6-3; clone size: .; CDR3 DNA: TGTGCCAGCAGTTACTCGACGCGGCCTAGCGGGGGGGGCCGGGATACGCAGTATTTT; CDR3 protein: CASSYSTRPSGGGRDTQYF
D gene: .; J gene: TRBJ1-1; V gene: TRBV5-1; clone size: .; CDR3 DNA: TGCGCCAGCAGCTTGGATGGTAGGAACACTGAAGCTTTCTTT; CDR3 protein: CASSLDGRNTEAFF
D gene: .; J gene: TRBJ1-1; V gene: TRBV27; clone size: .; CDR3 DNA: TGTGCCAGCAGTTCCGCCTATTATGAAGCTTTCTTT; CDR3 protein: CASSSAYYEAFF
D gene: TRBD2; J gene: TRBJ2-1; V gene: TRBV15; clone size: .; CDR3 DNA: TGTGCCACCAGCAGAGAACTAGTGGGACTAGCTCTCTTC; CDR3 protein: CATSRELVGLALF
D gene: TRBD1; J gene: TRBJ1-2; V gene: TRBV5-1; clone size: .; CDR3 DNA: TGCGCCAGCAGCCACACGGGACAGGGGGTCTCCCTCTATGGCTACACCTTC; CDR3 protein: CASSHTGQGVSLYGYTF
D gene: TRBD2; J gene: TRBJ2-1; V gene: TRBV7-2; clone size: .; CDR3 DNA: TGTGCCAGCAGATATAGCGGGAGCTCCTACAATGAGCAGTTCTTC; CDR3 protein: CASRYSGSSYNEQFF